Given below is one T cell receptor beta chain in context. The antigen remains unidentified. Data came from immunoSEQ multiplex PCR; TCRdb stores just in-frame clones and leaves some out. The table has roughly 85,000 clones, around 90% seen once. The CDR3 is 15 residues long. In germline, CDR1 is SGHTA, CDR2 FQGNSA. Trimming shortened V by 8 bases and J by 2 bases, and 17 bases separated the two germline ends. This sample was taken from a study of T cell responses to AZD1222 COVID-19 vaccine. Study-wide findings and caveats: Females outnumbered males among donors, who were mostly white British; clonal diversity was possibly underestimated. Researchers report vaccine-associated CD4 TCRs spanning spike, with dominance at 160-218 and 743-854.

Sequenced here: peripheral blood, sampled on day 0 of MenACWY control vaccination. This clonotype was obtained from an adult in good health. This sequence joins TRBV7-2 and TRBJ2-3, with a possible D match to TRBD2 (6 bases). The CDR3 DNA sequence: TGTGCCAGCTTGCGGGACCCTCTAGCCACAGATACGCAGTATTTT. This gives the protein CASLRDPLATDTQYF.